This T cell receptor (beta chain) was captured by sequencing in a study of OX40 agonist ivuxolimab in advanced cancers. At the level of the study: Clinicians treated patients with ivuxolimab, an agonistic anti-OX40 (CD134) antibody.

Produced via immunoSEQ multiplex PCR; TCRdb's table is partial and in-frame only. Among some 14,000 clones listed, 70% to 90% were seen once. With regard to this clone: Its target is not known.

Notes on the study in general: CD8+ T cells were the subset that, on average, had more expanded clones than CD4+. In the 0.1 to 3.0 mg/kg range, CD4+ and CD8+ blood T cells had expanded clonally by week 6.

The CDR3 is made up of 15 amino acids. V lost 3 bases and J lost 0, with 7 bases in between. Per germline, CDR1 SGHRS and CDR2 YFSETQ. Sequences were derived from CD4+ or CD8+ T cells sorted from blood, sampled in a trial of the OX40 agonist ivuxolimab. The V call is TRBV5-1, the J call TRBJ2-6; no clear D. The sequence came from an adult with an advanced solid tumor such as melanoma, head and neck, liver or kidney cancer. CDR3 amino acids: CASSYRTSGANVLTF. In DNA form, the CDR3 reads TGCGCCAGCAGCTACCGAACCTCTGGGGCCAACGTCCTGACTTTC.